This record looks at one T cell receptor (beta chain) sequence and its context. Its antigen is unknown. This sample stems from a study of blood T cells in healthy people across ages. Primed by a sample-barcoded 5' primer and a J-beta primer mix, a second PCR proceeded for about 6 to 12 cycles. TCRdb called the 5' RACE reads again in MiXCR, with one record for every CDR3 protein. The table includes approximately 960,000 distinct CDR3 sequences, 29% detected once. The CDR3 loop spans 14 amino acids. V was trimmed by 7 bases and J by 10 bases, leaving 20 bases between them. Germline values: CDR1 SGHVS, CDR2 FQNEAQ. Study conclusions and caveats: Long-lived donors carried more naive CD4+ cells and greater diversity than aged donors.

This same sample was also part of a study on T cells of mothers and their children.

The source is a woman in her thirties or forties in good health. Sequenced sample: blood. V is TRBV7-8 and J is TRBJ2-1, with D possibly TRBD1 on 6 matching bases. In DNA, the CDR3 is TGTGCCAGCACCAAGGGGGAGTTGTACTACGAGCAGTTCTTC. This gives the protein CASTKGELYYEQFF. Combining the CDR3 with reference TRBV7-8 and TRBJ2-1 gives the whole variable domain GAGVSQSPRYKVAKRGQDVALRCDPISGHVSLFWYQQALGQGPEFLTYFQNEAQLDKSGLPSDRFFAERPEGSVSTLKIQRTQQEDSAVYLCASTKGELYYEQFFGPGTRLTVL.